Listed below are T cell receptor beta chains from one sample, sequenced in a study of Graves' ophthalmopathy and Graves' hyperthyroidism. Via MiXCR, TCRdb re-called the multiplex PCR reads, giving one row per CDR3 protein. The sample carries hundreds of thousands of distinct CDR3 sequences, about 21% recorded once. The material sequenced was peripheral blood. These receptors were taken from a young woman with stable Graves' hyperthyroidism. CDR3s include the opening cysteine and the closing phenylalanine or tryptophan. The D gene is left open where the match is weak. Expanded clones get a size class; other rows say once, few or many, or leave the size out.

D gene,clone size,V gene,J gene,CDR3 protein,CDR3 DNA
-,many,TRBV20-1,TRBJ1-5,CSASSLGGQPQHF,TGCAGTGCTAGTAGCCTCGGTGGTCAGCCCCAGCATTTT
-,many,TRBV20-1,TRBJ2-7,CSARDPMGVYEQYF,TGCAGTGCTAGAGATCCGATGGGAGTCTACGAGCAGTACTTC
-,-,TRBV27,TRBJ2-7,CASSYALGGEQYF,TGTGCCAGCAGTTACGCCCTCGGGGGTGAGCAGTACTTC
TRBD2,few,TRBV9,TRBJ2-2,CASRTSANTGELFF,TGTGCCAGCAGGACTAGCGCGAACACCGGGGAGCTGTTTTTT
TRBD1,many,TRBV29-1,TRBJ2-7,CSVGTGGAYEQYF,TGCAGCGTCGGGACAGGGGGCGCGTACGAGCAGTACTTC
-,many,TRBV12-3/TRBV12-4,TRBJ2-2,CASTQSGELFF,TGTGCCAGCACGCAGTCCGGGGAGCTGTTTTTT
TRBD1,many,TRBV6-2/TRBV6-3,TRBJ2-7,CASSRAGTGVYEQYF,TGTGCCAGCAGTCGCGCCGGGACAGGGGTCTACGAGCAGTACTTC
-,-,TRBV6-1,TRBJ1-5,CASATRTGNQPQHF,TGTGCCAGCGCAACCCGGACAGGCAATCAGCCCCAGCATTTT
TRBD1,many,TRBV6-5,TRBJ1-5,CASSYSGQGNRQPQHF,TGTGCCAGCAGTTACTCCGGACAGGGGAATCGTCAGCCCCAGCATTTT
TRBD1,-,TRBV6-2/TRBV6-3,TRBJ1-5,CASSPDRASNQPQHF,TGTGCCAGCAGCCCCGACAGGGCTTCAAATCAGCCTCAGCATTTT
-,-,TRBV28,TRBJ2-7,CASSTPYGGVAYEQYF,TGTGCCAGCAGTACGCCGTATGGGGGAGTTGCCTACGAGCAGTACTTC
TRBD1,many,TRBV12-3/TRBV12-4,TRBJ1-2,CASSLAGQGALYGYTF,TGTGCCAGCAGTTTAGCGGGCCAGGGGGCCCTCTATGGCTACACCTTC
-,many,TRBV3-1,TRBJ2-2,CASSQDEVPGELFF,TGTGCCAGCAGCCAAGATGAGGTCCCCGGGGAGCTGTTTTTT
-,many,TRBV12-3/TRBV12-4,TRBJ2-7,CASSFQGSSYEQYF,TGTGCCAGCAGTTTCCAGGGAAGCTCCTACGAGCAGTACTTC
TRBD2,many,TRBV6-5,TRBJ2-7,CASTGRGREGRDEQYF,TGTGCCAGCACCGGCCGGGGGCGGGAGGGCCGAGACGAGCAGTACTTC
-,many,TRBV11-2,TRBJ1-1,CASSLAYREKTEAFF,TGTGCCAGCAGCTTGGCCTACAGGGAAAAAACTGAAGCTTTCTTT
TRBD1,many,TRBV30,TRBJ1-6,CAWSQSGTGGNSPLHF,TGTGCCTGGAGTCAATCCGGGACAGGGGGGAATTCACCCCTCCACTTT
TRBD1,-,TRBV11-2,TRBJ2-7,CASSLKIGTGEVEQYF,TGTGCCAGCAGCTTGAAGATCGGGACAGGGGAAGTGGAGCAGTACTTC
-,many,TRBV6-2/TRBV6-3,TRBJ1-2,CASSYANPRGYTF,TGTGCCAGCAGTTACGCGAACCCGAGGGGCTACACCTTC
TRBD2,few,TRBV9,TRBJ2-7,CASSVSGGSVYEQYF,TGTGCCAGCAGCGTAAGCGGGGGGTCGGTCTACGAGCAGTACTTC
TRBD1,few,TRBV30,TRBJ1-2,CAWSLGPGQGTYTF,TGTGCCTGGAGTTTAGGCCCGGGACAGGGGACCTACACCTTC